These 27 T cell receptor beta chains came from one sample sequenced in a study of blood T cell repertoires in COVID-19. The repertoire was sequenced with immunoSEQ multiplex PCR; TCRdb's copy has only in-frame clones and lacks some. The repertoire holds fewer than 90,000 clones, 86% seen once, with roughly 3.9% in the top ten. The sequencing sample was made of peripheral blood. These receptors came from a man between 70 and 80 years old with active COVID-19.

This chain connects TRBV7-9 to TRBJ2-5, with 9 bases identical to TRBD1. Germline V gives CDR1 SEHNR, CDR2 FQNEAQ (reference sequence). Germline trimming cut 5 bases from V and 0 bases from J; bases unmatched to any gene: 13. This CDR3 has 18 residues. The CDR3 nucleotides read TGTGCCAGCAGCGGAGCCGGGACAGGGCGCAGGTACCAAGAGACCCAGTACTTC. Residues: CASSGAGTGRRYQETQYF.

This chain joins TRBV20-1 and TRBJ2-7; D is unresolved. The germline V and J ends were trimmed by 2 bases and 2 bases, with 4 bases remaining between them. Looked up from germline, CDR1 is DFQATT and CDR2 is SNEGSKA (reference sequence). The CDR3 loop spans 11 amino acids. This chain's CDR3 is CSARNTYEQYF. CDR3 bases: TGCAGTGCTAGAAACACCTACGAGCAGTACTTC.

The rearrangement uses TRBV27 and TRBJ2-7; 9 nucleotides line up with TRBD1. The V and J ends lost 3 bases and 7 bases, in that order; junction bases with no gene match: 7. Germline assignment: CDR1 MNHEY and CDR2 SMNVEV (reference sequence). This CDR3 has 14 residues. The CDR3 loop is CASSFRDRASEQYF. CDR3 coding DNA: TGTGCCAGCAGTTTCAGGGACAGGGCGAGTGAGCAGTACTTC.

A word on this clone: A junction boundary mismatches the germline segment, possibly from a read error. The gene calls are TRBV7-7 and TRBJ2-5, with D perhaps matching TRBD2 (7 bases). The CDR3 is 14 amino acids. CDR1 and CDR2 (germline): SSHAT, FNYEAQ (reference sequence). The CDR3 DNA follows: TGTGCTAGCAGCTTAGGGGGGGGCACAGAGACCCAGTACTTC. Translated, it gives CASSLGGGTETQYF.

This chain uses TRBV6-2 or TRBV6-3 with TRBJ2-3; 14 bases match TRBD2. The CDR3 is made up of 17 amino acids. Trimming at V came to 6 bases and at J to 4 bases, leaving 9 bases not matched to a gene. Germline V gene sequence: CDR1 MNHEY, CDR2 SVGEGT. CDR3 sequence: CASSPGTSGSRADTQYF. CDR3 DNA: TGTGCCAGCAGCCCCGGGACTAGCGGGAGTCGGGCAGATACGCAGTATTTT.

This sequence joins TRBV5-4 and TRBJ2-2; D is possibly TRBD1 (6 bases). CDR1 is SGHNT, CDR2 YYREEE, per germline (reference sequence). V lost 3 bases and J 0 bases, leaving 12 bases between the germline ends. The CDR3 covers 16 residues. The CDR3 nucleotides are TGTGCCAGCAGCTCCCAGGGGCGAACGAACACCGGGGAGCTGTTTTTT. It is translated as CASSSQGRTNTGELFF.

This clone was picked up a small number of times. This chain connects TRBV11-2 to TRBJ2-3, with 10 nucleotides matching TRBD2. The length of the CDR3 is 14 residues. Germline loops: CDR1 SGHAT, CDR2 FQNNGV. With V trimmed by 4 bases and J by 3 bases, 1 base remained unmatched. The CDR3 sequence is CASSSSGSTDTQYF. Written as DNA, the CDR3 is TGTGCCAGCAGCTCTAGCGGGAGTACAGATACGCAGTATTTT.

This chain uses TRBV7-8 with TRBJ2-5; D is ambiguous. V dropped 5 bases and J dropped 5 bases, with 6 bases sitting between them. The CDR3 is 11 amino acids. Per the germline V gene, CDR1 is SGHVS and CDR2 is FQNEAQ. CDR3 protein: CASSPGETQYF. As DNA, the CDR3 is TGTGCCAGCAGCCCCGGGGAGACCCAGTACTTC.

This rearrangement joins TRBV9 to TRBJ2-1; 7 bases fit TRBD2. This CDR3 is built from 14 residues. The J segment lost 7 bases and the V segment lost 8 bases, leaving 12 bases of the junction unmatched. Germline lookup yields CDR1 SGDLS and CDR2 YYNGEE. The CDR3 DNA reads TGTGCCAGTGGACCGGGCCTCGGGGGGAATGAGCAGTTCTTC. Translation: CASGPGLGGNEQFF.

The CDR3 nucleotides are TGTGCCAGCAGTGAATTTTTTGCGGGGGAGCAGTACTTC. This encodes CASSEFFAGEQYF. The chain employs TRBV25-1 and TRBJ2-7; a weak D match, TRBD2 (6 bases). The length of the CDR3 is 13 residues. Germline V CDR1 and CDR2: MGHDK, SYGVNS. With 1 base removed from V and 7 bases from J, the gap between germline ends came to 11 bases.

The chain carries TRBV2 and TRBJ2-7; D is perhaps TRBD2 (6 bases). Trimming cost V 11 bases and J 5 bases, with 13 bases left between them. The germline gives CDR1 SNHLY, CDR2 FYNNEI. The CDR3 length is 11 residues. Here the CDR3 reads CAVGRFDEQYF. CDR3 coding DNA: TGTGCCGTAGGGAGGTTTGACGAGCAGTACTTC.

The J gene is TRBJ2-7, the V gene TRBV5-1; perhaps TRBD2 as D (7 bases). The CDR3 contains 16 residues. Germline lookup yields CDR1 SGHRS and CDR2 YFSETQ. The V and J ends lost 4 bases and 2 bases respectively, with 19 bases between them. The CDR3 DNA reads TGCGCCAGCAGCCCGGGGGCGGGACTACGTCCCTACGAGCAGTACTTC. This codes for CASSPGAGLRPYEQYF.

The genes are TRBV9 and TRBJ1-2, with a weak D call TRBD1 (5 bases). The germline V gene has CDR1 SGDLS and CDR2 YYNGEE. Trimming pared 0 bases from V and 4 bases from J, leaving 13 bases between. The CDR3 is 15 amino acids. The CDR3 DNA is TGTGCCAGCAGCGTAGCCCCGGCCAGGGCCTATGGCTACACCTTC. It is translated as CASSVAPARAYGYTF.

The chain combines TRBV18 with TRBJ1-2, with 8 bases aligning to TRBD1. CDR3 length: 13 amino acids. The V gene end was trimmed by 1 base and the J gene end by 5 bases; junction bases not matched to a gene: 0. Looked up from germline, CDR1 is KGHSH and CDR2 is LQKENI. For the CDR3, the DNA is TGTGCCAGCTCACCACGACAGGGGTATGGCTACACCTTC. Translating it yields CASSPRQGYGYTF.

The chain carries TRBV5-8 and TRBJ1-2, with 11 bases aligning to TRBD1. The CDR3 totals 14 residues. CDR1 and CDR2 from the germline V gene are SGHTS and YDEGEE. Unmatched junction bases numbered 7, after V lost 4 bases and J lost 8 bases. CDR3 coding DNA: TGTGCCAGCAGCGCGGGACAGGGGGTGCGGGGCTACACCTTC. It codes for CASSAGQGVRGYTF.

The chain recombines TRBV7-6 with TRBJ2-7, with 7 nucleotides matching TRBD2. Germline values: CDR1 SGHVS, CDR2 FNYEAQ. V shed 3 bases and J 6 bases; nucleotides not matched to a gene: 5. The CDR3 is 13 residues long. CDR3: CASSFQRGLEQYF. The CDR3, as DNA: TGTGCCAGCAGCTTCCAGCGGGGCCTCGAGCAGTACTTC.

The CDR3 region has the DNA TGTGCCAGCAGCTCTACTAGCGGGAGAGCCTACGAGCAGTACTTC. Amino acid sequence: CASSSTSGRAYEQYF. The chain is built from TRBV11-3 and TRBJ2-7, with TRBD2 identical over 11 bases. The CDR3 runs 15 residues. Germline trimming cut 4 bases from V and 2 bases from J; bases unmatched to any gene: 4. Germline V lookup: CDR1 SGHNT, CDR2 YENEEA.

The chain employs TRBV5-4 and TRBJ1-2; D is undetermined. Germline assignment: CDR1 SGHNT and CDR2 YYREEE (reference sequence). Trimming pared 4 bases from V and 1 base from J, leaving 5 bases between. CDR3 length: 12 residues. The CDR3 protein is CASSNNNYGYTF. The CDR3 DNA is TGTGCCAGCAGCAATAATAACTATGGCTACACCTTC.

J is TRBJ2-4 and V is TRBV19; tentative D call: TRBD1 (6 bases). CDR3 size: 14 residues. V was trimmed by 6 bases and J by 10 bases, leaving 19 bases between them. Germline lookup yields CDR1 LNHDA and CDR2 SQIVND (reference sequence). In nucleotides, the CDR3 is TGTGCCAGTAGCCCCTCGGGACACCCAGGGATTCAGTACTTC. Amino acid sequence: CASSPSGHPGIQYF.

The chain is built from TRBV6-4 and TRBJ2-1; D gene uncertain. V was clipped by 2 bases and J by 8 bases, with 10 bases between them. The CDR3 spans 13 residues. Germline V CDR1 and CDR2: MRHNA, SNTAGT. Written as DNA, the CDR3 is TGTGCCAGCAGTGACGTACACGCGGATGAGCAGTTCTTC. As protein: CASSDVHADEQFF.

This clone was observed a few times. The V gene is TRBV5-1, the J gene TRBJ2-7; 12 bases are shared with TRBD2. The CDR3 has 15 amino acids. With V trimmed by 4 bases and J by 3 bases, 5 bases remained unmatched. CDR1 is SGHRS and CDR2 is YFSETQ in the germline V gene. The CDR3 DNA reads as TGCGCCAGCAGCCCGCCGACTAGCGGGGGCTACGAGCAGTACTTC. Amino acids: CASSPPTSGGYEQYF. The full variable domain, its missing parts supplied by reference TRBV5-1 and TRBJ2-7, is KAGVTQTPRYLIKTRGQQVTLSCSPISGHRSVSWYQQTPGQGLQFLFEYFSETQRNKGNFPGRFSGRQFSNSRSEMNVSTLELGDSALYLCASSPPTSGGYEQYFGPGTRLTVT.

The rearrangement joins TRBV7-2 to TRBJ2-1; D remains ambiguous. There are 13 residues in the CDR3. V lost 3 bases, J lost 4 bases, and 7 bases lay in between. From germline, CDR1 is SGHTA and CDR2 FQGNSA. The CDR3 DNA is TGTGCCAGCAGCTTTCACGGGTACAATGAGCAGTTCTTC. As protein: CASSFHGYNEQFF.

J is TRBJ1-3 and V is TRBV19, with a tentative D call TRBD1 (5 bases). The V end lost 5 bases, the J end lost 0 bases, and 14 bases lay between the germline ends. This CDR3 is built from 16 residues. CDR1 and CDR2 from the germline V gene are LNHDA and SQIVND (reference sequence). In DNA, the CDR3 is TGTGCCAGTAGTGGAGGGGCCGCATACTCTGGAAACACCATATATTTT. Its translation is CASSGGAAYSGNTIYF.

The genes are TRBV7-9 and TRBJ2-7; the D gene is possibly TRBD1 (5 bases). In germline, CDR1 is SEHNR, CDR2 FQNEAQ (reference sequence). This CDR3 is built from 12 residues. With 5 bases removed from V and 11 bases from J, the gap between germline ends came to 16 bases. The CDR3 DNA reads TGTGCCAGCAGCGTGGACACCGGTACTGAGTACTTC. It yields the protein CASSVDTGTEYF.

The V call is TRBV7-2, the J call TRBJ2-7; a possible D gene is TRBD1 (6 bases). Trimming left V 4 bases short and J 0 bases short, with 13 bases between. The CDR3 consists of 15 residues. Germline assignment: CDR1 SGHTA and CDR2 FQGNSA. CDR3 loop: CASSWGQASSYEQYF. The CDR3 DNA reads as TGTGCCAGCAGCTGGGGGCAGGCAAGCTCCTACGAGCAGTACTTC.

The CDR3 coding sequence is TGTGCCAGCATTATGGATGGGTCAGGGGGCTTTACTGAAGCTTTCTTT. It translates to CASIMDGSGGFTEAFF. V and J are TRBV6-9 and TRBJ1-1, with TRBD1 matching over 8 bases. This CDR3 has 16 amino acids. Germline V gives CDR1 MNHGY, CDR2 SVAAGI. The V gene end was trimmed by 7 bases and the J gene end by 5 bases; junction bases not matched to a gene: 15.

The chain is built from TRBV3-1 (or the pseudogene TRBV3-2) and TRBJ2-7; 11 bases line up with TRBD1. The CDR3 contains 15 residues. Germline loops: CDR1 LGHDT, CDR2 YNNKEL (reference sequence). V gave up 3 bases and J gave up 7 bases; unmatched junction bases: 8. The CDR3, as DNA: TGTGCCAGCAGCCAGATGGACAGGGGGCAGGGGGAGCAGTACTTC. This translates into CASSQMDRGQGEQYF.